The rows below give T cell receptor beta chains drawn from one sample of a study of CD8+CD57+ T cells in acquired aplastic anemia. TCRdb itself ran the reads through MiXCR, one entry per CDR3 protein. Here the sample spans 150,000 to 200,000 distinct CDR3 sequences, 64% being singletons. The specimen was sorted CD4+, CD8+, or CD8+CD57+ T cells (not recorded which) from PBMCs. These receptors all stem from a human donor with severe aplastic anemia or a healthy control (not recorded which). Each CDR3 is given with its conserved first and last residue. D genes are given only for firm matches. For some rows the clone size is stated as once, few or many, or as a class when expanded; others skip it.

V	size	J	D	CDR3	DNA
TRBV19	-	TRBJ2-5	-	CASSRAGETQYF	TGTGCCAGTTCAAGGGCTGGAGAGACCCAGTACTTC
TRBV10-3	-	TRBJ1-1	-	CAISSWTAGSNTEAFF	TGTGCCATCAGCAGCTGGACTGCCGGGAGTAACACTGAAGCTTTCTTT
TRBV27	-	TRBJ2-5	TRBD1	CASSQGTGRGETQYF	TGTGCCAGCAGTCAGGGGACAGGGAGGGGGGAGACCCAGTACTTC
TRBV5-1	-	TRBJ2-7	TRBD2	CASSLGLAGGYEQYF	TGCGCCAGCAGCTTAGGACTAGCGGGGGGCTACGAGCAGTACTTC
TRBV2	-	TRBJ2-3	TRBD1	CASSRKWIGTGNNTQYF	TGTGCCAGCAGTCGTAAGTGGATCGGGACAGGGAATAATACGCAGTATTTT
TRBV6-5	-	TRBJ1-1	TRBD1	CASRLPGTGVTEAFF	TGTGCCAGCAGGTTACCAGGGACAGGAGTTACTGAAGCTTTCTTT
TRBV7-9	once	TRBJ2-7	TRBD1	CASSLVGTVTYF	TGTGCCAGCAGCTTAGTGGGGACAGTGACGTACTTC
TRBV7-7	-	TRBJ1-6	-	CASSMAGPSNNSPLHF	TGTGCTAGCAGCATGGCAGGACCTTCTAATAATTCACCCCTCCACTTT
TRBV7-3	-	TRBJ2-2	-	CASSPRGTGTGELFF	TGTGCCAGCAGCCCCCGAGGGACGGGCACCGGGGAGCTGTTTTTT
TRBV5-6	-	TRBJ1-2	-	CASSLVGGPTDTF	TGTGCCAGCAGCTTGGTTGGCGGACCGACGGACACCTTC
TRBV7-3	-	TRBJ1-1	-	CASSFYICSAGLQGWAEAFF	-
TRBV10-1	-	TRBJ2-3	-	CASSESPLADTQYF	TGCGCCAGCAGTGAGTCCCCCCTAGCGGATACGCAGTATTTT
TRBV9	few	TRBJ1-1	-	CASSVTRVAGTEAFF	TGTGCCAGCAGCGTCACTAGGGTAGCGGGGACTGAAGCTTTCTTT
TRBV30	-	TRBJ1-3	-	CAWIRDASGNTIYF	TGTGCCTGGATTAGGGATGCCTCTGGAAACACCATATATTTT
TRBV20-1	-	TRBJ2-1	TRBD2	CSAFTSGSYNEQFF	TGCAGTGCTTTTACTAGCGGGAGTTACAATGAGCAGTTCTTC
TRBV6-1	-	TRBJ1-1	-	CASSAGGGGQEGTEAFF	TGTGCCAGCAGTGCTGGGGGGGGGGGCCAAGAAGGCACTGAAGCTTTCTTT
TRBV11-3	-	TRBJ2-7	TRBD2	CASAQREIDEQYF	TGTGCCAGCGCCCAGCGGGAGATCGACGAGCAGTACTTC
TRBV19	-	TRBJ2-7	TRBD2	CASSISSGRVYEQYF	TGTGCCAGTAGTATATCTAGCGGGCGAGTCTACGAGCAGTACTTC
TRBV11-2	many	TRBJ2-6	-	CASSRQTHSSGANVLTF	TGTGCCAGCAGCCGACAGACCCATAGCTCTGGGGCCAACGTCCTGACTTTC
TRBV7-3	-	TRBJ2-3	-	CASSHADTQYF	TGTGCCAGCAGCCACGCGGATACGCAGTATTTT